The rows below give T cell receptor beta chains drawn from one sample of a study of T cell repertoires in cytomegalovirus infection. TCRdb recomputed calls from the reads with MiXCR, one row per CDR3 protein. The table has 310,000 or so distinct CDR3 sequences, roughly 26% seen once. The specimen was PBMCs. The receptors were gathered from a human donor in good health (CMV status not recorded). Some clones in this sample may be carry-over from other donors' samples. CDR3s include the opening cysteine and the closing phenylalanine or tryptophan.

V gene | CDR3 protein
TRBV7-2 | CASSLDGRVNSPLHF
TRBV10-3 | CAISGQGGSNYGYTF
TRBV6-4 | CASSDGLAGGTDTQYF
TRBV11-2 | CASSFSHQETQYF
TRBV28 | CASIGQRGSTGELFF
TRBV27 | CASTRDYLSYEQYF
TRBV7-9 | CASNSRGGSGELFF
TRBV12-3/TRBV12-4 | CASRGTVLQPQHF
TRBV5-1 | CASSLGRRRAGNTIYF
TRBV12-3/TRBV12-4 | CASSRTSFAKNIQYF
TRBV14 | CASSLGTSGTVLDEQFF
TRBV7-2 | CASSLFRVGETQYF
TRBV7-2 | CASSLAVAGELFF
TRBV5-1 | CASSLGGPYNEQFF
TRBV10-3 | CAISEGPQRGGYNEQFF
TRBV9 | CASSDNRGYEQFF
TRBV7-2 | CASSRAGGPADTQYF
TRBV7-2 | CASSLGQRETQYF
TRBV11-2 | CASSLGGPFDEQFF
TRBV11-3 | CASSTGSGNTIYF
TRBV7-2 | CASSLAAGAYNEQFF
TRBV19 | CASFTPGQGFGYTF
TRBV28 | CASSTRYRNRNYGYTF
TRBV7-2 | CASSPGGLAGANEQFF
TRBV20-1 | CSGVFRNTEAFF
TRBV20-1 | CSARDPAGVSNEQFF
TRBV10-3 | CAISELRTGTYNEQFF
TRBV5-4 | CASSQQGGEKLFF
TRBV20-1 | CSARDYGYTF
TRBV7-6 | CASSLGAGQPQHF
TRBV7-2 | CASSLGRGGYTF
TRBV2 | CATTGDRVFSNEQFF
TRBV2 | CASSGYQWGETQYF
TRBV11-1 | CASSLQGAEAFF